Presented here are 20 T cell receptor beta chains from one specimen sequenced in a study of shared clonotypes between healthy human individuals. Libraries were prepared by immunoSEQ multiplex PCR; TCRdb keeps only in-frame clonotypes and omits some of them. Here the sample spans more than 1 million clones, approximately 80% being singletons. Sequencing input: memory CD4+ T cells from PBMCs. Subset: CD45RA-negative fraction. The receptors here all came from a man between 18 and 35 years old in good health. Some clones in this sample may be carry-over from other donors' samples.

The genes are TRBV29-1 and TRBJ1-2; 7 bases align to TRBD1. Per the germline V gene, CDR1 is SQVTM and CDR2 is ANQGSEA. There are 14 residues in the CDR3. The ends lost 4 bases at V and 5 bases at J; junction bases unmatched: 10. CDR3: CSVGLAGGWYGYTF. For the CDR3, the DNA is TGCAGCGTTGGGTTAGCAGGGGGTTGGTATGGCTACACCTTC.

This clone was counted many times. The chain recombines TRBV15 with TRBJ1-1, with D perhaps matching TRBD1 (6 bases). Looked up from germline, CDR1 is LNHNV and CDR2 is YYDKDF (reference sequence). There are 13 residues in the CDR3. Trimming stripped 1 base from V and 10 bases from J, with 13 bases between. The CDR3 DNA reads TGTGCCACCAGCAGAGGGACAGATTCGGTAGCTTTCTTT. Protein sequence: CATSRGTDSVAFF.

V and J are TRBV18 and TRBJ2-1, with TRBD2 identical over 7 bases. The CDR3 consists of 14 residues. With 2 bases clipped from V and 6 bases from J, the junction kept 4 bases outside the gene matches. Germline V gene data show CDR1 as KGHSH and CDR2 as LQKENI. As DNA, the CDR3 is TGTGCCAGCTCACCATTCCTAGCGGTCAATGAGCAGTTCTTC. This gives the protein CASSPFLAVNEQFF.

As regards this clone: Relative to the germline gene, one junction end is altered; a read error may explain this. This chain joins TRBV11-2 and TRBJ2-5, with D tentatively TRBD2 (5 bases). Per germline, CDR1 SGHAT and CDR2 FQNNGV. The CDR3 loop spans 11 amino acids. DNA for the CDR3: TGTGCCAGCAGCTTAGCTGGAGGTCCACACTTC. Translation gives CASSLAGGPHF.

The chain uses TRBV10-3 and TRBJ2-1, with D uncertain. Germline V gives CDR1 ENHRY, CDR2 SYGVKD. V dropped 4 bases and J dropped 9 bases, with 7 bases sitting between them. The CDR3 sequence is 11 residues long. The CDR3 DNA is TGTGCCATCAGTGCGGGCGGTGAGCAGTTCTTC. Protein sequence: CAISAGGEQFF.

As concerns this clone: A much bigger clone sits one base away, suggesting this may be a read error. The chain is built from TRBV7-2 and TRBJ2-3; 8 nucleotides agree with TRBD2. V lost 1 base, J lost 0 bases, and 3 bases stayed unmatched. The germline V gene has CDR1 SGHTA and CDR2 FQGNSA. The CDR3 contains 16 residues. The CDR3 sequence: CASSLGASGSTDTQYF. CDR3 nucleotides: TGTGCCAGCAGCTTAGGGGCTAGCGGGAGCACAGATACGCAGTATTTT.

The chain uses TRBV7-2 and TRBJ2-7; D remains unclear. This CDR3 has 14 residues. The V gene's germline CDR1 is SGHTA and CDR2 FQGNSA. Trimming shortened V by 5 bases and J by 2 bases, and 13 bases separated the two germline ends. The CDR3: CASSPNWVTYEQYF. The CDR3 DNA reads TGTGCCAGCAGCCCCAATTGGGTTACCTACGAGCAGTACTTC.

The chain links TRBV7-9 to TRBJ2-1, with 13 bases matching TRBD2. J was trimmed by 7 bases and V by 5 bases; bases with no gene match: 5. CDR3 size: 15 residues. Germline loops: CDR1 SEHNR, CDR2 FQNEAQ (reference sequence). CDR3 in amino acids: CASSPGLAGQNEQFF. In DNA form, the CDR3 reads TGTGCCAGCAGCCCGGGACTAGCGGGGCAAAATGAGCAGTTCTTC.

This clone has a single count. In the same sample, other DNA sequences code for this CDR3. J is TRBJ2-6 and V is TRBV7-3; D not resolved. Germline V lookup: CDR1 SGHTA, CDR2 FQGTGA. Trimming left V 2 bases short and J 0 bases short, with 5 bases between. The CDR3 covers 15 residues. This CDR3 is CASSLRSSGANVLTF. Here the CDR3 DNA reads TGTGCCAGCAGCTTACGAAGCTCTGGGGCCAACGTCCTGACTTTC.

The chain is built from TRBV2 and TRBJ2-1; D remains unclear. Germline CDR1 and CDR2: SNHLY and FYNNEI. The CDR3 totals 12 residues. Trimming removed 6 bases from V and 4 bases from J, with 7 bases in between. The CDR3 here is CASRPAYNEQFF. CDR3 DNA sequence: TGTGCCAGCAGACCGGCATACAATGAGCAGTTCTTC.

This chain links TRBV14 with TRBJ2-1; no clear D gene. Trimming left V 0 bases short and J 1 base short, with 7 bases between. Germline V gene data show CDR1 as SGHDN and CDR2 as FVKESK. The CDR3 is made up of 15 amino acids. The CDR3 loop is CASSQDRLSYNEQFF. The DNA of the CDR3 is TGTGCCAGCAGCCAAGATCGCTTATCCTACAATGAGCAGTTCTTC. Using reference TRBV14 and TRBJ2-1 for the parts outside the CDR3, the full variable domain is EAGVTQFPSHSVIEKGQTVTLRCDPISGHDNLYWYRRVMGKEIKFLLHFVKESKQDESGMPNNRFLAERTGGTYSTLKVQPAELEDSGVYFCASSQDRLSYNEQFFGPGTRLTVL.

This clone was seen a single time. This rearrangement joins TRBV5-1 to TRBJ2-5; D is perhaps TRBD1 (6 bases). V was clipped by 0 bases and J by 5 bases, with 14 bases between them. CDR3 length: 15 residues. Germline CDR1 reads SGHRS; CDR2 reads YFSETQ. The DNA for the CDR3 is TGCGCCAGCAGCTTGGCCATCTCTAGGGGGGAGACCCAGTACTTC. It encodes CASSLAISRGETQYF.

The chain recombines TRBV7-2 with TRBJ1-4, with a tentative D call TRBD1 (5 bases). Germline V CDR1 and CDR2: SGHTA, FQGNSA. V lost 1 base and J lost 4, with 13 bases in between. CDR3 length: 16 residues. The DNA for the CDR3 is TGTGCCAGCAGCTTAGGAGCGACAGAACTTAATGAAAAACTGTTTTTT. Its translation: CASSLGATELNEKLFF.

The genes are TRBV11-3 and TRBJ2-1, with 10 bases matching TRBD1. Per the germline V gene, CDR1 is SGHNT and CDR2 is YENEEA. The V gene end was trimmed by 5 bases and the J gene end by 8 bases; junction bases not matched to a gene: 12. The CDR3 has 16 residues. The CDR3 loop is CASSRGLDRGTDEQFF. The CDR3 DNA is TGTGCCAGCAGCCGGGGCCTGGACAGGGGGACAGATGAGCAGTTCTTC.

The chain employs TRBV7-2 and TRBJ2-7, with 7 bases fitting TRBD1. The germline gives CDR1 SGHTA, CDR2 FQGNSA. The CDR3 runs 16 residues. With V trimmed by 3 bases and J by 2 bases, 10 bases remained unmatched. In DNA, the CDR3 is TGTGCCAGCAGCTTGGAGGCGACAGGGATTGCCTACGAGCAGTACTTC. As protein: CASSLEATGIAYEQYF.

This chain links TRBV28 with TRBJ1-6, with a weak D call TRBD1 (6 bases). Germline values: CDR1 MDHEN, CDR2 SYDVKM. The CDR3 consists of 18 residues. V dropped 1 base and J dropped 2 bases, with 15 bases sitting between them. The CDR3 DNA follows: TGTGCCAGCAGTTTATCCGGACAGATCGACACCTATAATTCACCCCTCCACTTT. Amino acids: CASSLSGQIDTYNSPLHF.

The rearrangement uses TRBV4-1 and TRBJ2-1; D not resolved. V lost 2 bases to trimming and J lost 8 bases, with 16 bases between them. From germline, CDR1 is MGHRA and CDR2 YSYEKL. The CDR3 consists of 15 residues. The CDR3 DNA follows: TGCGCCAGCAGCCAAACCTTTAATCTCGACGATGAGCAGTTCTTC. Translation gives CASSQTFNLDDEQFF.

The CDR3 reads CASSLTGRAQPQHF. The CDR3 nucleotides are TGTGCCAGCAGTTTAACAGGTAGAGCTCAGCCCCAGCATTTT. J is TRBJ1-5 and V is TRBV28, with a possible D match to TRBD1 (5 bases). V lost 2 bases to trimming and J lost 6 bases, with 11 bases between them. Germline CDR1 reads MDHEN; CDR2 reads SYDVKM. The CDR3 loop spans 14 amino acids.

The CDR3 bases are TGTGCCAGCTCCCCGGGGGCATCGTTGAACACTGAAGCTTTCTTT. This encodes CASSPGASLNTEAFF. The gene calls are TRBV18 and TRBJ1-1; a possible D gene is TRBD1 (6 bases). The CDR3 length is 15 residues. Germline V CDR1 and CDR2: KGHSH, LQKENI. V lost 6 bases and J 0 bases, leaving 14 bases between the germline ends.

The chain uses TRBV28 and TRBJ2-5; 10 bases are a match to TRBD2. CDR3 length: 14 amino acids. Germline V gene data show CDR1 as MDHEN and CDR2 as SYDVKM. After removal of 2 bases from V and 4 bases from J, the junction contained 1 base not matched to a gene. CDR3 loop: CASSLKRGGETQYF. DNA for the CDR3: TGTGCCAGCAGTTTAAAGCGGGGGGGAGAGACCCAGTACTTC.